The TCR beta chain described here comes from a study of CD8+CD57+ T cells in acquired aplastic anemia (dated by TCRdb to 2016 to 2019). The study in broad terms: Extracted DNA from sorted CD4+ and CD8+ cells averaged 3.2 ug, ranging from roughly 0.19 to 27.4 ug. For healthy donor samples, the average read count was around 9.8 million for CD4+ cells and around 12 million for CD8+ cells. General findings and caveats noted by the study authors: Although 25 to 30 CD8+ CDR3 sequences were shared by patients and controls, these sequences appeared highly expressed in patients and within the immunodominant clones of patients. Between patients and healthy controls, no significant difference in CD8+ Simpson's diversity was found (P=0.060).

Trimmed from V: 0 bases; trimmed from J: 1 base; junction bases lacking a gene match: 4. Sequences SGDLS (CDR1) and YYNGEE (CDR2) are obtained from the germline V gene. Inclusive of the bounding cysteine and phenylalanine, the CDR3 is 16 residues long. The entry retains the CDR3 DNA only, 48 bases that are in frame from base 1. TCR repertoires of sorted CD4+ and CD8+ blood T cells from severe aplastic anemia patients and healthy subjects were deep-sequenced in the study. Ficoll-Paque density gradient centrifugation was used to isolate peripheral blood mononuclear cells. Before DNA was extracted, CD4+ and CD8+ T cells were sorted using either FACS or magnetic beads. This clonotype showed up many times. The antigen it recognizes is unknown. No base quality values were provided; no much bigger clone lies one nucleotide off. Profiling of TCR beta VDJ combinations and CDR3 sequences used genomic DNA as the template. TCR repertoire sequencing was run on an Illumina HiSeq 2000. Regarding the original processing steps: TRBV/TRBJ rearrangement plots, CDR3 size and DJ length profiles, and Simpson's diversity index were used to assess repertoires. The immunodominant clone was defined as the most abundant DNA sequence in deep sequencing data. CDR3 amino acid sequences were checked for sharing across subjects and were also compared against the VDJdb database and published repertoires. TCRdb itself trimmed the public reads at Q25 with fastp, ran MiXCR and retained productive beta chains. Rows merge per CDR3 protein into single entries with the most common DNA and genes. These V and J calls originate from TCRdb's pipeline instead of the authors' own analysis. The sample table lists approximately 380,000 distinct CDR3 sequences, 60% to 80% of them with a count of one. The ten largest account for under 4.5% of the sample.

The TCR was taken from a human donor in good health, serving as a control. What was sequenced was sorted CD4+, CD8+, or CD8+CD57+ T cells (not recorded which) from PBMCs. The chain is encoded by TRBV9 joined to TRBJ2-1, with 7 central nucleotides matching TRBD1. The DNA sequence reads TGTGCCAGCAGCGTAGACCCGGACAGGTCCTACAATGAGCAGTTCTTC. It translates as CASSVDPDRSYNEQFF.